Each of the 13 T cell receptor beta chains below was sequenced from the same sample in a study of patients and donors after allogeneic stem cell transplantation. MiXCR was run by TCRdb on the RT-PCR reads, yielding one entry per CDR3 protein. This sample has about a million distinct CDR3 sequences; 18% occur once, and the top ten carry roughly 6.4%. The sample taken for sequencing was blood, either unsorted or a sorted T cell fraction (not recorded which). These receptors were obtained from a human donor who was either an allogeneic HSCT recipient or a stem cell or donor lymphocyte infusion donor (not recorded which). It is not recorded whose cells these are; they may come from a transplant donor.

The CDR3 nucleotides are TGCAGCGTTGAAGGCAGGGTCTGGGAGACCCAGTACTTC. Protein product: CSVEGRVWETQYF. The V gene is TRBV29-1, the J gene TRBJ2-5, with D tentatively TRBD1 (5 bases). The CDR3 extends over 13 amino acids. V was clipped by 1 base and J by 5 bases, with 11 bases between them. Germline assignment: CDR1 SQVTM and CDR2 ANQGSEA.

This clonotype came up a few times. The chain recombines TRBV12-3 or TRBV12-4 with TRBJ1-2; D is undetermined. This CDR3 contains 13 residues. V was trimmed by 6 bases and J by 8 bases, leaving 16 bases between them. The CDR3 reads CASSLSTPRGYTF. CDR3 DNA: TGTGCCAGCAGCCTGTCCACACCCAGGGGCTACACCTTC.

This rearrangement joins TRBV5-1 to TRBJ1-3; D is unclear. Trimming cost V 4 bases and J 0 bases, with 8 bases left between them. The CDR3 sequence is 14 residues long. CDR1 is SGHRS, CDR2 YFSETQ, per germline. CDR3 sequence (DNA): TGCGCCAGCAGCCCAAATCGCTCTGGAAACACCATATATTTT. Translating gives CASSPNRSGNTIYF.

The chain has TRBV4-3 and TRBJ1-4; 8 bases map to TRBD1. The CDR3 runs to 20 residues. Looked up from germline, CDR1 is LGHNA and CDR2 is YSLEER. With 0 bases clipped from V and 4 bases from J, the junction kept 16 bases outside the gene matches. CDR3 sequence: CASSQDIIAQGAIVNEKLFF. CDR3 DNA sequence: TGCGCCAGCAGCCAAGATATAATCGCGCAGGGGGCAATCGTTAATGAAAAACTGTTTTTT.

This clonotype was found a few times. The CDR3 nucleotides read TGCGCCAGCAGCTTGCTCAGGTTTAGTTCTGAAGCTTTCTTT. It encodes CASSLLRFSSEAFF. The chain links TRBV5-1 to TRBJ1-1; no clear D gene. The CDR3 is 14 amino acids. V was pared by 1 base and J by 6 bases, with 13 bases between. Germline V lookup: CDR1 SGHRS, CDR2 YFSETQ.

The chain joins TRBV24-1 to TRBJ1-1; D is ambiguous. Deletions cut 9 bases from V and 5 bases from J, with 15 bases between. Germline CDR1 is KGHDR and CDR2 is SFDVKD. This CDR3 comprises 13 residues. The chain's CDR3 is CATRGEGKTEAFF. DNA of the CDR3: TGTGCCACCCGCGGGGAGGGAAAAACTGAAGCTTTCTTT.

This clonotype was seen a few times. The chain uses TRBV12-3 or TRBV12-4 and TRBJ1-5; D unresolved. This CDR3 is 12 amino acids long. Trimming removed 2 bases at V and 5 bases at J, with 4 bases between. The CDR3 DNA is TGTGCCAGCAGTTTATATTATCAGCCCCAGCATTTT. Protein product: CASSLYYQPQHF.

This clonotype appeared a few times. The chain uses TRBV6-6 and TRBJ2-7; D possibly corresponds to TRBD2 (6 bases). The CDR3 is 12 residues long. The V end was cut by 5 bases, the J end by 3 bases, with 8 bases between. The germline gives CDR1 MNHNY, CDR2 SVGAGI (reference sequence). CDR3: CASSVGLYEQYF. In DNA form, the CDR3 reads TGTGCCAGCAGTGTGGGACTCTACGAGCAGTACTTC.

This clonotype has a handful of counts. The chain uses TRBV13 and TRBJ1-1; D ambiguous. Between the trimmed V and J ends, which lost 10 bases and 5 bases, there was a span of 14 bases. Per the germline V gene, CDR1 is PRHDT and CDR2 is FYEKMQ (reference sequence). The CDR3 loop spans 12 amino acids. The DNA for the CDR3 is TGTGCCACCAACGCGGGGTCGACTGAAGCTTTCTTT. It translates to CATNAGSTEAFF. The whole variable domain, filled in from reference TRBV13 and TRBJ1-1, reads AAGVIQSPRHLIKEKRETATLKCYPIPRHDTVYWYQQGPGQDPQFLISFYEKMQSDKGSIPDRFSAQQFSDYHSELNMSSLELGDSALYFCATNAGSTEAFFGQGTRLTVV.

This clonotype was recorded many times. J is TRBJ1-2 and V is TRBV12-3 or TRBV12-4; 7 nucleotides agree with TRBD1. The length of the CDR3 is 14 residues. V was clipped by 6 bases and J by 0 bases; unmatched bases: 4. This chain's CDR3 is CASSRGQANYGYTF. CDR3 nucleotide sequence: TGTGCCAGCAGCCGCGGACAGGCTAACTATGGCTACACCTTC.

This clonotype came up a few times. The chain combines TRBV6-5 with TRBJ2-4; D not resolved. From germline, CDR1 is MNHEY and CDR2 SVGAGI. CDR3 size: 15 residues. The V and J ends lost 4 bases and 0 bases respectively, with 10 bases between them. CDR3 residues: CASSSPVLAKNIQYF. The CDR3 DNA reads as TGTGCCAGCAGTTCCCCCGTACTAGCCAAAAACATTCAGTACTTC.

The table lists this clonotype with a few counts. This sequence joins TRBV9 and TRBJ2-3, with D unresolved. Germline V gene data show CDR1 as SGDLS and CDR2 as YYNGEE. The length of the CDR3 is 12 residues. The germline V and J ends were trimmed by 0 bases and 10 bases, with 9 bases remaining between them. The CDR3 DNA reads TGTGCCAGCAGCGTAGACCGGCTTCCGCAGTATTTT. Translated: CASSVDRLPQYF.

This chain uses TRBV7-3 with TRBJ2-1; D remains ambiguous. CDR3 length: 13 amino acids. V lost 0 bases, J lost 10 bases, and 10 bases lay in between. In germline, CDR1 is SGHTA, CDR2 FQGTGA. The CDR3 sequence: CASSLTSKTEQFF. DNA of the CDR3: TGTGCCAGCAGCTTAACGTCGAAGACAGAGCAGTTCTTC.